There are a few counts of the clone carrying this T cell receptor (beta chain). What it binds is not known. V shed 1 base and J shed 0 bases, with 12 bases lying between them. CDR3 length: 15 residues. The germline CDR1 and CDR2 sequences are DFQATT and SNEGSKA (reference sequence). This record belongs to a study of T cells in Graves' hyperthyroidism and ophthalmopathy. The study based diagnoses on clinical symptoms, serum thyroxine and TRAb, thyroid ultrasound and orbital computed tomography. The investigators amplified TCR beta CDR3 regions from RNA transcripts. Researchers ran a first-round RT-PCR on the TCR CDR3 using the HTBI primer set. TCRdb redid the calling of the multiplex PCR reads with MiXCR, one entry per CDR3 protein. The table lists about 660,000 distinct CDR3 sequences, about 45% of them singletons. Overall study findings and caveats: Ophthalmopathy got predicted by the model a median around 6.8 months before its onset.

The TCR originated in an adult man with Graves' disease, either hyperthyroidism or ophthalmopathy (not recorded which). The rearrangement joins TRBV20-1 to TRBJ2-5, with a weak D call TRBD2 (6 bases). The sample taken for sequencing was peripheral blood or thyroid tissue (not recorded which). Written as DNA, the CDR3 is TGCAGTGCTAGAGTGGGACTCCAGTACCAAGAGACCCAGTACTTC. Translating gives CSARVGLQYQETQYF.